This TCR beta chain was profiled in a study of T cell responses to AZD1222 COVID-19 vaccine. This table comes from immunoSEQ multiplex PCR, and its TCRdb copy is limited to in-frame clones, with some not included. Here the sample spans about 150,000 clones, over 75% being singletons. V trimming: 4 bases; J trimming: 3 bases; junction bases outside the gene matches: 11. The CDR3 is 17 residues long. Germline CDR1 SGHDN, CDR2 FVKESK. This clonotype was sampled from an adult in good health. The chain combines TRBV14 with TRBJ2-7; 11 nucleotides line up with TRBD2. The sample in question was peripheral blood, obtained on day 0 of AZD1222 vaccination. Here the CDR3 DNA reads TGTGCCAGCAGCCGTCTAGCTAGCGGGAGGAATAACTACGAGCAGTACTTC. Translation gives CASSRLASGRNNYEQYF. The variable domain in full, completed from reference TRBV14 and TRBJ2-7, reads EAGVTQFPSHSVIEKGQTVTLRCDPISGHDNLYWYRRVMGKEIKFLLHFVKESKQDESGMPNNRFLAERTGGTYSTLKVQPAELEDSGVYFCASSRLASGRNNYEQYFGPGTRLTVT.